A selection of T cell receptor beta chains follows, all from one sample in a study of spatial heterogeneity in lung cancer. TCRdb reanalysed the 5' RACE reads using MiXCR and keeps one entry per CDR3 protein. The table has approximately 10,000 distinct CDR3 sequences, 5% to 6% seen once. Specimen: lung tumor tissue, collected at surgery. The source of these receptors is a male donor with early-stage non-small cell lung cancer. Each CDR3 is given with its conserved first and last residue. Fields, in order: V gene, J gene, CDR3 protein.

V gene: TRBV7-9
J gene: TRBJ2-2
CDR3 protein: CASSFYRYPGELFF

V gene: TRBV6-5
J gene: TRBJ2-5
CDR3 protein: CASTLKSGTGETQYF

V gene: TRBV2
J gene: TRBJ2-1
CDR3 protein: CASNRGGSSYNEQFF

V gene: TRBV24-1
J gene: TRBJ1-3
CDR3 protein: CATLDNIPGNTIYF

V gene: TRBV29-1
J gene: TRBJ2-7
CDR3 protein: CSVEIASSYEQYF

V gene: TRBV7-9
J gene: TRBJ2-3
CDR3 protein: CASSFAGTGLTDTQYF

V gene: TRBV29-1
J gene: TRBJ2-7
CDR3 protein: CSAEDPGTSYEQYF

V gene: TRBV20-1
J gene: TRBJ2-7
CDR3 protein: CSARNTGGAHEQYF

V gene: TRBV4-1
J gene: TRBJ2-4
CDR3 protein: CASSPRMVRDRARNIQYF

V gene: TRBV3-1
J gene: TRBJ2-2
CDR3 protein: CASSPGLAGTGELFF

V gene: TRBV20-1
J gene: TRBJ2-7
CDR3 protein: CSARDLSSGSVSSEQYF

V gene: TRBV6-5
J gene: TRBJ2-1
CDR3 protein: CASSRPPRTSGRDEQFF

V gene: TRBV2
J gene: TRBJ2-5
CDR3 protein: CASRPYFTGNLQETQYF

V gene: TRBV29-1
J gene: TRBJ1-1
CDR3 protein: CSVLATGNTEAFF

V gene: TRBV20-1
J gene: TRBJ2-1
CDR3 protein: CSARDFSGGPNEQFF

V gene: TRBV3-1
J gene: TRBJ2-5
CDR3 protein: CASSQDQGTGRQETQYF

V gene: TRBV27
J gene: TRBJ2-4
CDR3 protein: CASSFRDRTNIQYF

V gene: TRBV4-1
J gene: TRBJ1-1
CDR3 protein: CASSHKNAPEAFF

V gene: TRBV19
J gene: TRBJ2-1
CDR3 protein: CASTPTGTSGGKYYNEQFF

V gene: TRBV12-3/TRBV12-4
J gene: TRBJ1-5
CDR3 protein: CASSPRQGWGQPQHF

V gene: TRBV11-2
J gene: TRBJ1-1
CDR3 protein: CASSLGQFEAFF

V gene: TRBV5-1
J gene: TRBJ2-3
CDR3 protein: CASSPDRVADTQYF

V gene: TRBV2
J gene: TRBJ2-1
CDR3 protein: CASSQSLAGGPFEQFF

V gene: TRBV28
J gene: TRBJ2-5
CDR3 protein: CASSFRQDQETQYF

V gene: TRBV12-3/TRBV12-4
J gene: TRBJ2-7
CDR3 protein: CASSLDPAYEQYF

V gene: TRBV12-3/TRBV12-4
J gene: TRBJ2-2
CDR3 protein: CASSPDRAVAGELFF

V gene: TRBV11-2
J gene: TRBJ1-1
CDR3 protein: CASSLESDRGAFF

V gene: TRBV7-2
J gene: TRBJ2-5
CDR3 protein: CASSRDEATQYF

V gene: TRBV7-8
J gene: TRBJ1-1
CDR3 protein: CASSSWTLNTEAFF

V gene: TRBV27
J gene: TRBJ1-1
CDR3 protein: CASSLTTAWNTEAFF

V gene: TRBV7-6
J gene: TRBJ2-5
CDR3 protein: CASSLAHSSKETQYF

V gene: TRBV12-3/TRBV12-4
J gene: TRBJ2-3
CDR3 protein: CASRVGDTQYF

V gene: TRBV20-1
J gene: TRBJ1-6
CDR3 protein: CSASLAGIQGASPLHF

V gene: TRBV2
J gene: TRBJ2-1
CDR3 protein: CASSVLAAAKTYNEQFF

V gene: TRBV20-1
J gene: TRBJ2-3
CDR3 protein: CSANTLRTASTDTQYF

V gene: TRBV6-5
J gene: TRBJ1-6
CDR3 protein: CASSYAGAQGGTPLHF

V gene: TRBV12-3/TRBV12-4
J gene: TRBJ1-2
CDR3 protein: CASTLITGGNYGYTF

V gene: TRBV7-9
J gene: TRBJ1-1
CDR3 protein: CASSLVYSLNTEAFF

V gene: TRBV6-1
J gene: TRBJ2-1
CDR3 protein: CASRQGTYNEQFF

V gene: TRBV28
J gene: TRBJ1-2
CDR3 protein: CATQLGLQGGGYTF

V gene: TRBV2
J gene: TRBJ2-3
CDR3 protein: CASSAPQREGTDTQYF

V gene: TRBV5-1
J gene: TRBJ2-5
CDR3 protein: CASSYRGLAHQETQYF

V gene: TRBV18
J gene: TRBJ2-3
CDR3 protein: CASSPLGSVQPTDTQYF

V gene: TRBV12-3/TRBV12-4
J gene: TRBJ2-7
CDR3 protein: CASRSGLEYEQYF

V gene: TRBV28
J gene: TRBJ1-1
CDR3 protein: CASSPRQGRNTEAFF

V gene: TRBV29-1
J gene: TRBJ2-1
CDR3 protein: CSVGVRDRHSSSYNEQFF

V gene: TRBV4-1
J gene: TRBJ2-1
CDR3 protein: CASSQVAGVAYNEQFF

V gene: TRBV27
J gene: TRBJ2-3
CDR3 protein: CASSLSVGNTQYF

V gene: TRBV15
J gene: TRBJ2-4
CDR3 protein: CATSSQIGQPLAKNIQYF

V gene: TRBV29-1
J gene: TRBJ2-2
CDR3 protein: CSAGGVLNTGELFF

V gene: TRBV11-1
J gene: TRBJ1-6
CDR3 protein: CASSFDQGSPLHF

V gene: TRBV19
J gene: TRBJ1-5
CDR3 protein: CASSGQGGNQPQHF

V gene: TRBV29-1
J gene: TRBJ1-5
CDR3 protein: CSVGISSDQPQHF